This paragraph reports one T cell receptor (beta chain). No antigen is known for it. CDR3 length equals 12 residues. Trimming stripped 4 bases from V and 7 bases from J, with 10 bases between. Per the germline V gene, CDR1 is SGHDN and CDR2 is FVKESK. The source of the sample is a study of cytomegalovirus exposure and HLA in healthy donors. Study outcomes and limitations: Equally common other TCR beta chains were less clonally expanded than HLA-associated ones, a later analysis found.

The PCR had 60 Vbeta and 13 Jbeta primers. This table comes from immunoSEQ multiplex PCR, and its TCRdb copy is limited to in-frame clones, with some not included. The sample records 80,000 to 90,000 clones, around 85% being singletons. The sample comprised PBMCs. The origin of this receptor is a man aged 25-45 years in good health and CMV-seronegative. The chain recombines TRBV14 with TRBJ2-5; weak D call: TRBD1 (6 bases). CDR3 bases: TGTGCCAGCAGCCGAAAAGGGGGGACCCAGTACTTC. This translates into CASSRKGGTQYF.